Listed below are T cell receptor beta chains from one sample, sequenced in a study of radiation and T cells in renal cell carcinoma. Here immunoSEQ multiplex PCR was the method, and the copy in TCRdb shows in-frame clones only, minus some. The sample carries about 150,000 clones, around 90% recorded once. The sample in question was blood, obtained from a patient whose treatment included radiotherapy and nephrectomy. These receptors all stem from a woman in her 50s with renal cell carcinoma. CDR3s include the opening cysteine and the closing phenylalanine or tryptophan. A D gene is named only where the DNA matches it firmly. Clone size is shown for a subset of rows, as once, few, many or a class of expanded clone.

D | J | V | size | CDR3 | DNA
. | TRBJ2-1 | TRBV7-9 | . | CASTNRQGYNEQFF | TGTGCCAGCACCAACCGGCAGGGATACAATGAGCAGTTCTTC
. | TRBJ2-3 | TRBV15 | . | CATSNDYTTDTQYF | TGTGCCACCAGCAACGACTATACTACAGATACGCAGTATTTT
TRBD1 | TRBJ2-2 | TRBV4-3 | . | CASSMGQATGELFF | TGCGCCAGCAGCATGGGACAGGCCACCGGGGAGCTGTTTTTT
. | TRBJ1-2 | TRBV15 | . | CATSRVRDPGYGYTF | TGTGCCACCAGCCGGGTCCGGGACCCCGGCTATGGCTACACCTTC
. | TRBJ2-5 | TRBV7-3 | . | CASSLGGAPGQETQYF | TGTGCCAGCAGCTTAGGGGGGGCGCCTGGGCAAGAGACCCAGTACTTC
TRBD1 | TRBJ2-7 | TRBV19 | once | CASSRDSSYEQYF | TGTGCCAGTAGCAGGGACAGCTCCTACGAGCAGTACTTC
TRBD1 | TRBJ2-5 | TRBV6-1 | . | CASLTGWYQETQYF | TGTGCCAGCCTGACAGGGTGGTACCAAGAGACCCAGTACTTC
. | TRBJ1-2 | TRBV12-5 | . | CASGSGRDVNYGYTF | TGTGCTAGTGGTTCGGGGAGGGACGTTAACTATGGCTACACCTTC
TRBD1 | TRBJ1-6 | TRBV5-1 | . | CASSQRTGGDTILNSPLHF | TGCGCCAGCAGCCAACGGACAGGGGGGGACACGATCCTTAATTCACCCCTCCACTTT
TRBD1 | TRBJ1-2 | TRBV6-4 | . | CASSPGGGYTF | TGTGCCAGCAGCCCAGGGGGTGGCTACACCTTC
TRBD1 | TRBJ1-5 | TRBV10-3 | . | CATEGQGGNQPQHF | TGTGCCACCGAAGGACAGGGAGGCAATCAGCCCCAGCATTTT
. | TRBJ2-7 | TRBV7-2 | . | CASSLAFQAGISYEQYF | TGTGCCAGCAGCTTAGCTTTCCAGGCGGGAATCTCCTACGAGCAGTACTTC
. | TRBJ1-5 | TRBV5-8 | . | CASSPRGYSNQPQHF | TGTGCCAGCAGCCCGAGAGGTTATAGCAATCAGCCCCAGCATTTT
. | TRBJ1-1 | TRBV18 | few | CASQEGNTEAFF | TGTGCCAGCCAAGAGGGAAACACTGAAGCTTTCTTT
. | TRBJ1-6 | TRBV6-5 | . | CASSFGQKSSPLHF | TGTGCCAGCAGTTTTGGACAGAAGTCTTCACCCCTCCACTTT
. | TRBJ1-2 | TRBV28 | . | CASSGPTDFYGYTF | TGTGCCAGCAGTGGGCCGACAGATTTCTATGGCTACACCTTC
. | TRBJ2-3 | TRBV18 | . | CASSPAGWTDTQYF | TGTGCCAGCTCACCGGCAGGGTGGACAGATACGCAGTATTTT
TRBD2 | TRBJ2-7 | TRBV6-6 | . | CASSLKGLEAWEQYF | TGTGCCAGCAGTCTGAAGGGACTAGAGGCTTGGGAGCAGTACTTC
. | TRBJ1-4 | TRBV9 | . | CASSVETGTNEKLFF | TGTGCCAGCAGCGTAGAAACAGGGACTAATGAAAAACTGTTTTTT
. | TRBJ2-3 | TRBV7-2 | . | CASSLDPTEDLTDTQYF | TGTGCCAGCAGCTTAGATCCGACAGAGGACTTAACAGATACGCAGTATTTT
TRBD1 | TRBJ2-1 | TRBV7-8 | . | CASSLATGGNEQFF | TGTGCCAGCAGCTTAGCGACAGGGGGCAATGAGCAGTTCTTC
. | TRBJ2-7 | TRBV29-1 | few | CSVTVQREQYF | TGCAGCGTGACGGTCCAACGCGAGCAGTACTTC
TRBD1 | TRBJ2-2 | TRBV7-9 | . | CASSPDRGRTGELFF | TGTGCCAGCAGCCCGGACAGGGGGCGAACCGGGGAGCTGTTTTTT
. | TRBJ1-2 | TRBV20-1 | . | CSAWGSEGYTF | TGCAGTGCTTGGGGCTCGGAGGGCTACACCTTC
TRBD2 | TRBJ2-2 | TRBV29-1 | . | CSGSGVDTGELFF | TGCAGCGGTAGCGGGGTGGATACCGGGGAGCTGTTTTTT
TRBD2 | TRBJ2-3 | TRBV6-6 | . | CASSYGGVGTDTQYF | TGTGCCAGCAGTTACGGGGGGGTAGGCACAGATACGCAGTATTTT
. | TRBJ2-1 | TRBV18 | . | CASSPSRDNEQFF | TGTGCCAGCTCACCATCCAGGGACAATGAGCAGTTCTTC
. | TRBJ2-1 | TRBV29-1 | . | CSVASLGPRSYNEQFF | TGCAGCGTTGCTTCCTTGGGACCACGCTCCTACAATGAGCAGTTCTTC
. | TRBJ1-4 | TRBV25-1 | once | CASSEPQGSNEKLFF | TGTGCCAGCAGTGAGCCACAGGGATCTAATGAAAAACTGTTTTTT
. | TRBJ1-3 | TRBV7-8 | . | CASSLGSAVGRSGNTIYF | TGTGCCAGCAGCTTAGGGTCGGCAGTGGGGAGATCTGGAAACACCATATATTTT
. | TRBJ1-2 | TRBV10-2 | . | CASSGLPQPDANYGYTF | TGCGCCAGCAGTGGGCTTCCGCAGCCCGATGCTAACTATGGCTACACCTTC
TRBD2 | TRBJ2-6 | TRBV19 | . | CATLPGGSSGANVLTF | TGTGCCACCCTACCGGGAGGGAGCTCTGGGGCCAACGTCCTGACTTTC
. | TRBJ2-7 | TRBV6-6 | . | CASSPQGPPSYEQYF | TGTGCCAGCAGTCCGCAGGGTCCTCCATCCTACGAGCAGTACTTC
. | TRBJ1-2 | TRBV7-9 | once | CASSLRGDDGYTF | TGTGCCAGCAGCTTACGTGGGGACGATGGCTACACCTTC
. | TRBJ1-4 | TRBV6-5 | . | CASSYARDVLNEKLFF | TGTGCCAGCAGTTACGCGCGGGACGTTCTGAATGAAAAACTGTTTTTT
. | TRBJ2-3 | TRBV7-2 | . | CASSLVVSGDTQYF | TGTGCCAGCAGCTTAGTAGTCTCCGGTGATACGCAGTATTTT
. | TRBJ1-5 | TRBV28 | once | CASSLGQYSNQPQHF | TGTGCCAGCAGTTTAGGGCAGTATAGCAATCAGCCCCAGCATTTT
. | TRBJ2-2 | TRBV30 | . | CAWRIWGGLGELFF | TGTGCCTGGAGAATTTGGGGCGGCCTCGGGGAGCTGTTTTTT
TRBD1 | TRBJ2-7 | TRBV19 | . | CASSIRTGSGEQYF | TGTGCCAGTAGTATAAGGACAGGGTCAGGCGAGCAGTACTTC
. | TRBJ2-4 | TRBV7-8 | . | CASSPVRGAGLAKNIQYF | TGTGCCAGCAGCCCGGTTAGGGGGGCCGGTTTGGCCAAAAACATTCAGTACTTC
. | TRBJ1-2 | TRBV5-1 | few | CASSLADSARDGYTF | TGCGCCAGCAGCTTGGCCGACTCCGCAAGGGATGGCTACACCTTC
. | TRBJ1-1 | TRBV5-3 | . | CARSSVDGYTEAFF | TGTGCCAGAAGCTCAGTCGACGGTTACACTGAAGCTTTCTTT
. | TRBJ2-7 | TRBV6-5 | . | CASSYYPGSYEQYF | TGTGCCAGCAGTTACTACCCCGGATCCTACGAGCAGTACTTC
TRBD1 | TRBJ1-4 | TRBV10-2 | . | CASGDRGRGEKLFF | TGCGCCAGCGGCGACAGGGGGCGCGGTGAAAAACTGTTTTTT
TRBD1 | TRBJ2-5 | TRBV19 | . | CASSMNAVGQYLQETQYF | TGTGCCAGTAGTATGAACGCGGTGGGACAGTACCTCCAAGAGACCCAGTACTTC
TRBD2 | TRBJ2-7 | TRBV2 | few | CASSVPSGGAVEQYF | TGTGCCAGCAGTGTCCCCAGCGGGGGGGCCGTAGAGCAGTACTTC
. | TRBJ1-1 | TRBV7-9 | . | CASSPRGQGRRTEAFF | TGTGCCAGCAGCCCTAGAGGTCAGGGGAGGCGCACTGAAGCTTTCTTT
TRBD2 | TRBJ2-7 | TRBV6-5 | . | CASSISGGLYEQYF | TGTGCCAGCAGTATTAGCGGGGGCCTCTACGAGCAGTACTTC
TRBD2 | TRBJ2-3 | TRBV6-6 | . | CASSYRRSGGTDTQYF | TGTGCCAGCAGCTATCGCCGGAGCGGGGGCACAGATACGCAGTATTTT